This T cell receptor (beta chain) was captured in a study of technical replicates of blood from a few donors. The CDR3 contains 11 residues. Trimming cost V 3 bases and J 6 bases, with 8 bases left between them. Germline CDR1 reads DFQATT; CDR2 reads SNEGSKA (reference sequence). Only in-frame clones appear in the TCRdb table, and some are missing; sequencing was by immunoSEQ multiplex PCR. The sample includes 50,000 to 65,000 clones, almost 95% of them seen just once. The receptor's source is a human donor in good health. Some clones in this sample may be carry-over from other donors' samples. The chain carries TRBV20-1 and TRBJ2-5, with D perhaps matching TRBD2 (5 bases). The sample comprised PBMCs. The CDR3 here is CSARRAKTQYF. The CDR3 DNA reads as TGCAGTGCTAGGAGGGCGAAGACCCAGTACTTC.